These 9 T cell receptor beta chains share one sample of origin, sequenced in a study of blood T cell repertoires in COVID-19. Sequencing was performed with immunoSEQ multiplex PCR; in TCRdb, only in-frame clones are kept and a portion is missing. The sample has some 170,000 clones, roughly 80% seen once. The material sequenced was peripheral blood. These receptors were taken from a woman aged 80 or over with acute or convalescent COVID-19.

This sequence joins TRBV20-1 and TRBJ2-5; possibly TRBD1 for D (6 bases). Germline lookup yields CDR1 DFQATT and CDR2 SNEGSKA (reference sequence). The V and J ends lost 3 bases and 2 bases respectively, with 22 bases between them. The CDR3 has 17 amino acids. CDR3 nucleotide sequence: TGCAGTGCTAGTGGTGGGACAAAATCGCAATGGCAAGAGACCCAGTACTTC. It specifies CSASGGTKSQWQETQYF.

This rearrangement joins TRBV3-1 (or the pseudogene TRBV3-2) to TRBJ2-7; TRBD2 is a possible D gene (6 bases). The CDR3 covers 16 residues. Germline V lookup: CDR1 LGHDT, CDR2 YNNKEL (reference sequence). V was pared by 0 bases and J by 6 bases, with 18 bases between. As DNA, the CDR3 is TGTGCCAGCAGCCAAGATCTAGCCAGGGAGGACTCCGAGCAGTACTTC. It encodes CASSQDLAREDSEQYF.

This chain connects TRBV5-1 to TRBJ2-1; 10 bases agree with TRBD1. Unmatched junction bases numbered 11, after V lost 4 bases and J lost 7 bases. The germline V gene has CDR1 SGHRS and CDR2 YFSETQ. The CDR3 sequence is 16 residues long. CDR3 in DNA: TGCGCCAGCAGCGTTTCCGGGACAGGGGTTTTAAATGAGCAGTTCTTC. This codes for CASSVSGTGVLNEQFF.

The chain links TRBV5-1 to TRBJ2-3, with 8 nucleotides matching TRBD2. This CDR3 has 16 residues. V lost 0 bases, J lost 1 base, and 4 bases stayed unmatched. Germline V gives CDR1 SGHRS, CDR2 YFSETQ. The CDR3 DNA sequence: TGCGCCAGCAGCTTGGTCCGGGGACTAGGCACAGATACGCAGTATTTT. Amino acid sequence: CASSLVRGLGTDTQYF.

CDR3 region: CASSPDRGYNTDTQYF. The CDR3 bases are TGTGCCAGCAGCCCAGACAGGGGTTACAACACAGATACGCAGTATTTT. This sequence joins TRBV3-1 (or the pseudogene TRBV3-2) and TRBJ2-3; 8 positions match TRBD1. Germline trimming cut 4 bases from V and 2 bases from J; bases unmatched to any gene: 8. From germline, CDR1 is LGHDT and CDR2 YNNKEL (reference sequence). The CDR3 contains 16 residues.

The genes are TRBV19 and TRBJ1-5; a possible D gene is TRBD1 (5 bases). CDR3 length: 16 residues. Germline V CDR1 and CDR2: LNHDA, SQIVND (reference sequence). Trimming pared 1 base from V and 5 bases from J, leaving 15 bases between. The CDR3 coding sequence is TGTGCCAGTAGTATAGTCAAAGGGATGGGGCATCAGCCCCAGCATTTT. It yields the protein CASSIVKGMGHQPQHF. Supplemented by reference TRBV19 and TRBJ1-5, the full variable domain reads DGGITQSPKYLFRKEGQNVTLSCEQNLNHDAMYWYRQDPGQGLRLIYYSQIVNDFQKGDIAEGYSVSREKKESFPLTVTSAQKNPTAFYLCASSIVKGMGHQPQHFGDGTRLSIL.

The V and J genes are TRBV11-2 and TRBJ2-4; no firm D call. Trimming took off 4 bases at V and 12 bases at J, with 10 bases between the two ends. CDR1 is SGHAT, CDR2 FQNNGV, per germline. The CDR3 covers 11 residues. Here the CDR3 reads CASSSMSHQYF. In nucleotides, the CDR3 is TGTGCCAGCAGCTCGATGAGTCATCAGTACTTC. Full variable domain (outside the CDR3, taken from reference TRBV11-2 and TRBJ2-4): EAGVAQSPRYKIIEKRQSVAFWCNPISGHATLYWYQQILGQGPKLLIQFQNNGVVDDSQLPKDRFSAERLKGVDSTLKIQPAKLEDSAVYLCASSSMSHQYFGAGTRLSVL.

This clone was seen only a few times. This CDR3 reads CASSRLGAGGPYNEQFF. The DNA for the CDR3 is TGTGCCAGCAGCCGCTTGGGAGCGGGAGGGCCCTACAATGAGCAGTTCTTC. This chain connects TRBV3-1 (or the pseudogene TRBV3-2) to TRBJ2-1, with 10 bases lining up with TRBD2. The CDR3 length is 17 residues. Trimming cost V 4 bases and J 2 bases; bases outside gene matches: 8. Germline CDR1 LGHDT, CDR2 YNNKEL (reference sequence).

Written as DNA, the CDR3 is TGTGCCAGCAGTCTCGCGGGGACCTCCCGGGGCTACACCTTC. Its translation: CASSLAGTSRGYTF. The J gene is TRBJ1-2, the V gene TRBV14; TRBD1 is a possible D gene (5 bases). The CDR3 has 14 residues. V dropped 6 bases and J dropped 8 bases, with 19 bases sitting between them. Germline assignment: CDR1 SGHDN and CDR2 FVKESK.